Listed below are T cell receptor beta chains from one sample, sequenced in a study of blood T cell repertoires in COVID-19. Some clones are missing from TCRdb's copy, which holds only in-frame ones; the method was immunoSEQ multiplex PCR. The table records a few hundred thousand clones, roughly four fifths of them present only once. Sequenced sample: PBMCs or T cells enriched from blood (not recorded which). All receptors come from a man aged 35 to 55 who had recovered from COVID-19. Both conserved end residues are part of each CDR3. D genes are given only for firm matches. Clone size is shown for a subset of rows, as once, few, many or a class of expanded clone.

D	size	J	V	CDR3	DNA
TRBD1	few	TRBJ1-2	TRBV15	CATSSYGRGRYYGYTF	TGTGCCACCAGCAGTTACGGCAGGGGGCGATACTATGGCTACACCTTC
.	once	TRBJ2-2	TRBV7-8	CASRRPGNTGELFF	TGTGCCAGCAGAAGGCCGGGGAACACCGGGGAGCTGTTTTTT
TRBD2	.	TRBJ2-5	TRBV14	CASSQGPAGVPRETQYF	TGTGCCAGCAGCCAAGGCCCAGCGGGGGTCCCTCGGGAGACCCAGTACTTC
.	.	TRBJ1-2	TRBV10-3	CAISRRGGSGYTF	TGTGCCATCAGTCGAAGAGGGGGATCGGGCTACACCTTC
TRBD1	.	TRBJ1-2	TRBV7-9	CASSSETGKYGYTF	TGTGCCAGCAGCTCCGAGACAGGGAAGTATGGCTACACCTTC
.	.	TRBJ1-3	TRBV12-3/TRBV12-4	CASSPLSGNTIYF	TGTGCCAGCAGTCCACTCTCTGGAAACACCATATATTTT
TRBD1	few	TRBJ1-2	TRBV5-1	CASSREVSGGYYGYTF	TGCGCCAGCAGCAGGGAGGTATCAGGGGGCTACTATGGCTACACCTTC
.	few	TRBJ1-3	TRBV15	CATSEQGNTIYF	TGTGCCACCAGCGAACAGGGAAACACCATATATTTT
.	few	TRBJ1-2	TRBV3-1/TRBV3-2	CASSQIVTKNYGYTF	TGTGCCAGCAGCCAAATAGTCACGAAAAACTATGGCTACACCTTC
.	.	TRBJ1-2	TRBV6-5	CASRLPGQGYTF	TGTGCCAGCAGGCTTCCGGGACAAGGCTACACCTTC
TRBD2	.	TRBJ2-7	TRBV5-6	CASSPGLAGYEQYF	TGTGCCAGCAGCCCTGGACTAGCGGGGTACGAGCAGTACTTC
.	.	TRBJ2-7	TRBV3-1/TRBV3-2	CASSQGHKGYEQYF	TGTGCCAGCAGCCAAGGACATAAAGGCTACGAGCAGTACTTC
TRBD2	.	TRBJ2-3	TRBV6-4	CASGQTGGPTDTQYF	TGTGCCAGCGGGCAAACGGGGGGGCCCACAGATACGCAGTATTTT
TRBD2	.	TRBJ2-5	TRBV5-1	CASSLAFDSGGAGETQYF	TGCGCCAGCAGCTTGGCCTTTGATAGCGGGGGGGCCGGAGAGACCCAGTACTTC
.	few	TRBJ1-4	TRBV2	CASRLRVSNEKLFF	TGTGCCAGCAGACTCAGGGTGTCTAATGAAAAACTGTTTTTT
.	.	TRBJ2-5	TRBV5-6	CASSFQGSGETQYF	TGTGCCAGCAGCTTCCAGGGGTCGGGAGAGACCCAGTACTTC
.	.	TRBJ1-2	TRBV3-1/TRBV3-2	CASSQVGGPNYGYTF	TGTGCCAGCAGCCAAGTCGGGGGGCCCAACTATGGCTACACCTTC
TRBD1	.	TRBJ2-2	TRBV24-1	CATRDSLNTGELFF	TGTGCCACCCGGGACAGCCTGAACACCGGGGAGCTGTTTTTT
.	.	TRBJ2-1	TRBV5-1	CASAGDWIDEQFF	TGCGCCAGCGCCGGAGACTGGATTGATGAGCAGTTCTTC
TRBD1	.	TRBJ1-1	TRBV5-1	CASSRTGGVGNTEAFF	TGCGCCAGCAGCCGGACAGGGGGCGTGGGGAACACTGAAGCTTTCTTT
TRBD1	.	TRBJ2-7	TRBV15	CATSREKGQGAYEQYF	TGTGCCACCAGCAGAGAAAAGGGACAGGGGGCCTACGAGCAGTACTTC
.	.	TRBJ1-1	TRBV5-8	CASSLVRAFF	TGTGCCAGCAGCTTGGTCAGAGCTTTCTTT
.	.	TRBJ1-1	TRBV13	CASKQGAHGGAFF	TGTGCCAGTAAGCAGGGAGCGCACGGGGGAGCTTTCTTT
.	.	TRBJ1-1	TRBV2	CASSEQGGNTEAFF	TGTGCCAGCAGTGAGCAGGGAGGTAATACTGAAGCTTTCTTT
.	.	TRBJ1-2	TRBV27	CASSGAGGYTF	TGTGCCAGCAGTGGCGCGGGGGGCTACACCTTC
.	.	TRBJ1-1	TRBV28	CASSSPTENTEAFF	TGTGCCAGCAGTTCACCAACAGAGAACACTGAAGCTTTCTTT
TRBD1	.	TRBJ1-5	TRBV10-3	CATGQGAKGQPQHF	TGTGCCACCGGACAGGGGGCGAAGGGTCAGCCCCAGCATTTT
TRBD1	.	TRBJ1-3	TRBV5-6	CASSRDRTGNTIYF	TGTGCCAGCAGCCGGGACAGGACTGGAAACACCATATATTTT
TRBD1	.	TRBJ2-1	TRBV9	CASSPLPAVGTGIYEQFF	TGTGCCAGCAGCCCCCTCCCGGCGGTCGGGACAGGGATATATGAGCAGTTCTTC
TRBD1	.	TRBJ1-4	TRBV18	CASSRISERTGAGEKLFF	TGTGCCAGCTCACGGATATCAGAGCGGACAGGGGCTGGAGAAAAACTGTTTTTT
.	once	TRBJ1-4	TRBV9	CASSGLNEKLFF	TGTGCCAGCAGCGGTCTTAATGAAAAACTGTTTTTT
TRBD1	few	TRBJ1-1	TRBV5-1	CASSPGTGNTEAFF	TGCGCCAGCAGCCCCGGGACAGGGAACACTGAAGCTTTCTTT
TRBD1	.	TRBJ1-6	TRBV19	CASSMSGTGPSALHF	TGTGCCAGTAGTATGTCCGGGACAGGACCTTCGGCCCTCCACTTT
TRBD1	.	TRBJ2-7	TRBV23-1	CASSQPDRGSSYEQYF	TGCGCCAGCAGTCAACCTGACAGGGGGAGCTCCTACGAGCAGTACTTC
.	.	TRBJ1-3	TRBV5-3	CARSLVGLIGGHSGNTIYF	TGTGCCAGAAGCTTGGTGGGGTTAATAGGTGGACACTCTGGAAACACCATATATTTT
TRBD1	.	TRBJ2-5	TRBV2	CASSVTTGSSNTQYF	TGTGCCAGCAGTGTAACGACAGGGAGCTCAAATACCCAGTACTTC
TRBD2	.	TRBJ2-1	TRBV5-1	CASSREGVGNEQFF	TGCGCCAGCAGCCGGGAGGGGGTAGGCAATGAGCAGTTCTTC
.	.	TRBJ2-1	TRBV7-2	CASSLHAGPYNEQFF	TGTGCCAGCAGCTTGCATGCGGGGCCCTACAATGAGCAGTTCTTC
.	.	TRBJ1-2	TRBV3-1/TRBV3-2	CASSQDLGVDRYGYTF	TGTGCCAGCAGCCAAGATCTAGGGGTGGATCGGTATGGCTACACCTTC
TRBD1	.	TRBJ2-1	TRBV15	CATSIRDRGLGNEQFF	TGTGCCACCAGCATCCGGGACAGGGGGCTGGGGAATGAGCAGTTCTTC
TRBD2	.	TRBJ2-2	TRBV9	CASRSSGARTGELFF	TGTGCCAGCAGGTCTAGCGGGGCCAGGACCGGGGAGCTGTTTTTT
.	.	TRBJ1-6	TRBV23-1	CASSLAGGDFHF	TGCGCCAGCAGTCTCGCGGGGGGGGATTTCCACTTT
TRBD1	.	TRBJ1-1	TRBV29-1	CSVPNRGSTEAFF	TGCAGCGTTCCAAACAGGGGAAGCACTGAAGCTTTCTTT
.	.	TRBJ1-2	TRBV10-2	CASMRTGMDYGYTF	TGCGCCAGCATGAGAACGGGGATGGACTATGGCTACACCTTC
.	once	TRBJ1-1	TRBV5-1	CASSFVTANTEAFF	TGCGCCAGCAGCTTTGTGACAGCAAACACTGAAGCTTTCTTT